This TCR beta chain is drawn from a study of blood T cell repertoires in COVID-19. The wider study: Sites in the United States, Italy and Spain provided acute and convalescent COVID-19 samples. T cells, B-cell-depleted T cells, or PBMCs supplied cDNA or gDNA.

The V segment lost 5 bases and the J segment 11 bases; nucleotides outside the gene matches: 12. The CDR3 has 14 residues. Germline CDR1 MNHEY, CDR2 SMNVEV (reference sequence). This clone was picked up one time. Per the study methods: Amplification of reference gene primers provided the estimated nucleated cell counts. The method was immunoSEQ multiplex PCR; TCRdb's version includes in-frame clones alone and lacks a portion of them. That table furnishes V, J and clone size, whereas the DNA furnished D and trimming. The sample gives 150,000 to 200,000 clones, 89% of which show up once; approximately 2.1% is in the top ten.

The rearrangement uses TRBV27 and TRBJ1-1; 9 bases are a match to TRBD1. Sequencing was carried out using peripheral blood. This clonotype originated in a man aged 18 to 30 who had recovered from COVID-19. The CDR3 nucleotides read TGTGCCAGCAGTGGCCCGGGACAGGGTGTGCGGGCTTTCTTT. Translation gives CASSGPGQGVRAFF.